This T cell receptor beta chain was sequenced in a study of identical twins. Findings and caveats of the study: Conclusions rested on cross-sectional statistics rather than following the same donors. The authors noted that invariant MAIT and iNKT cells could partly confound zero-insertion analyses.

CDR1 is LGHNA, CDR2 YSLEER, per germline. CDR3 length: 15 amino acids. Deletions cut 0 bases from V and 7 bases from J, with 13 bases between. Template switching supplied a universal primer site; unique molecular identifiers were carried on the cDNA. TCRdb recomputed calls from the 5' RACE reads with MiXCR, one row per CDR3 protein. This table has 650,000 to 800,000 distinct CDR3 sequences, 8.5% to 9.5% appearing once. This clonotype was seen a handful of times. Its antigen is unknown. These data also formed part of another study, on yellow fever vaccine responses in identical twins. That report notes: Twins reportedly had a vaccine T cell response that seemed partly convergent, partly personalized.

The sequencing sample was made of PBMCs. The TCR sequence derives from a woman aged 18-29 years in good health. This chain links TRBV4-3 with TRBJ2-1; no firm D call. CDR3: CASSQEYRPLNEQFF. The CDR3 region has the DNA TGCGCCAGCAGCCAAGAATATCGACCCCTAAATGAGCAGTTCTTC.